This T cell receptor (beta chain) was identified during a study of cytomegalovirus exposure and HLA in healthy donors. Study observations and caveats: Later analysis found that TCR beta chains associated with HLA were more clonally expanded than other, equally common chains. Later genetic work tied a missense DCLRE1C variant to beta-chain V and J trimming. In an earlier analysis, about 87% or about 30%: the productive usage of most TCR beta V segments.

Use of 60 Vbeta and 13 Jbeta primers characterized the PCR. The assay was immunoSEQ multiplex PCR, and TCRdb's table has in-frame clones only and misses some. The sample lists some 120,000 clones, roughly 68% seen once, with almost 6% in the top ten. The CDR3 is made up of 14 amino acids. The V end lost 4 bases, the J end lost 4 bases, and 12 bases lay between the germline ends. Germline CDR1 reads SGHRS; CDR2 reads YFSETQ. A remark on this clone: Its cognate antigen is unknown.

Material: PBMCs. The V call is TRBV5-1, the J call TRBJ2-4, with D possibly being TRBD2 (5 bases). The source of this sequence is a woman aged 45-60 years in good health and CMV-seropositive. The CDR3, as DNA: TGCGCCAGCAGCGAGGGAGTTCTGAAAAACATTCAGTACTTC. Protein product: CASSEGVLKNIQYF.